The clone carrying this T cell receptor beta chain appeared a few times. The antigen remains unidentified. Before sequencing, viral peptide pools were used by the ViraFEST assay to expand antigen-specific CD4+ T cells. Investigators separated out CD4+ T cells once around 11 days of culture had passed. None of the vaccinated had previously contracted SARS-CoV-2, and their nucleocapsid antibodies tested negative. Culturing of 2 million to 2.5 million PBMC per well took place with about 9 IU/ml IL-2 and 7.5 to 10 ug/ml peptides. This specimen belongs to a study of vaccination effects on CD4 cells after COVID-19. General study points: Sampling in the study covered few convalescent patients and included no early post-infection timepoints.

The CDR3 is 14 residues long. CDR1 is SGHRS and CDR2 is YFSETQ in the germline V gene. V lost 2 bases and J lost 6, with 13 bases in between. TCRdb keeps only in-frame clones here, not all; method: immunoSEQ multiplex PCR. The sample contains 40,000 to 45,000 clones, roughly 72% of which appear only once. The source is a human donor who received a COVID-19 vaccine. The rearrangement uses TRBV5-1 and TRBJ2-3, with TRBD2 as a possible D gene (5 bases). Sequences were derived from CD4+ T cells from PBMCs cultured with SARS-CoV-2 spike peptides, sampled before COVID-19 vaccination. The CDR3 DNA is TGCGCCAGCAGCTTAATGGGGAGTAGGGATACGCAGTATTTT. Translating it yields CASSLMGSRDTQYF.